This paragraph covers one T cell receptor beta chain sequence. These data come from a study of T-cell memory formation after mild COVID-19. cDNA libraries for TCR alpha and TCR beta, carrying sample barcodes and UMIs, came from 5'RACE with constant-segment primers. TCRdb re-analysed the 5' RACE reads in MiXCR, keeping a single row per CDR3 protein. The sample yields about 390,000 distinct CDR3 sequences, about 17% seen once. The sample was PBMCs or a T cell subset sorted from them (not recorded which). This sequence was found in a man aged 18 to 29 who had mild COVID-19 (a few samples of this study predate the infection). Cell type and time point are not known.

CDR3 sequence reads: CSATFFWVAKNIQYF. Here the CDR3 DNA reads TGCAGTGCTACTTTTTTTTGGGTAGCCAAAAACATTCAGTACTTC. The rearrangement uses TRBV20-1 and TRBJ2-4; D not resolved. CDR3 size: 15 residues. CDR1 DFQATT and CDR2 SNEGSKA come from the germline V gene (reference sequence). V shed 4 bases and J shed 0 bases, with 13 bases lying between them.